The clone carrying this T cell receptor beta chain occurred a few times. This sample is drawn from a study of T-cell reconstitution after alpha-beta-depleted transplantation in children. Preparation of the TCRbeta library used unique molecular identifiers. TCRdb used MiXCR to reprocess the PCR reads, holding one entry per CDR3 protein. Here the sample spans 500,000 to 600,000 distinct CDR3 sequences, around 18% being singletons. The sequence derives from a human donor who donated a stem cell graft to a child with acute lymphoblastic leukemia. Here the sequenced sample was PBMCs from the stem cell graft donor, taken from the stem cell graft.

CDR3 sequence reads: CASSSGVSWFDEQYF. The CDR3 coding sequence is TGTGCCAGCAGTTCGGGGGTGTCATGGTTCGACGAGCAGTACTTC. The chain links TRBV27 to TRBJ2-7; tentative D call: TRBD2 (6 bases). The CDR3 sequence is 15 residues long. V was clipped by 4 bases and J by 5 bases, with 18 bases between them. Germline V gives CDR1 MNHEY, CDR2 SMNVEV (reference sequence).